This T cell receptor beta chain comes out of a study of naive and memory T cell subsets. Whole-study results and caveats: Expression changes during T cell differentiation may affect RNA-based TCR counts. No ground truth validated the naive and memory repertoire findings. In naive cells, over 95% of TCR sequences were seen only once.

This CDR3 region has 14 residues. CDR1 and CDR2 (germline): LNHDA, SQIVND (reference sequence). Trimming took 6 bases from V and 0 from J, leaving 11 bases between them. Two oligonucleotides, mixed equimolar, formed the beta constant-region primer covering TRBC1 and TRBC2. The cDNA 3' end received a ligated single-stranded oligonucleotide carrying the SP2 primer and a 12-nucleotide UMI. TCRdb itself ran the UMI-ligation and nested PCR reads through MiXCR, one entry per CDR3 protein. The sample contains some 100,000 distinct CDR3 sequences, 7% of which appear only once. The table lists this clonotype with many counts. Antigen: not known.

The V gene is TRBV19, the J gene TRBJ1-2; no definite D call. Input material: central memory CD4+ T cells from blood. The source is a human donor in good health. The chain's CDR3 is CASRRDESNYGYTF. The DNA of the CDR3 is TGTGCCAGTAGGAGAGACGAGTCTAACTATGGCTACACCTTC.